This T cell receptor beta chain was observed in a study of a mutant IDH1 vaccine in newly diagnosed glioma (TCRdb year 2021). Context from the whole study: Vaccination was initiated 4-6 weeks after radiotherapy alone, or concurrently with temozolomide cycles in the chemotherapy-containing groups. Six visits were used for peripheral blood collection: V03 (baseline), V05, V07, V10, V12 and V13. Of the roughly 34 treated patients, roughly 60% were male and approximately 38% were female, and a mean age of roughly 40 years was recorded. For exploratory analyses, fewer than 30 treated patients had longitudinal TCRB deep sequencing done wherever samples were available. Prior to enrollment, standard therapy consisting of radiotherapy alone, temozolomide alone, or radiochemotherapy with temozolomide had been administered to patients, with the combination being received by most patients. The week-35 safety follow-up was designated visit V12, and the week-47 end of study was designated visit V13. General conclusions and limits of the study: Changes in the top peripheral T cell clonotypes picked up by TCRB sequencing did not appear to be linked to pseudoprogression. Availability determined which PBMC samples were chosen for TCRB deep sequencing. Across multiple MHC alleles, vaccine-induced immune responses were seen in nearly 95% of patients. According to the authors, sample limitations meant that analyses of patient blood samples could not be reproduced.

Receptor libraries were prepared by the immunoSEQ multiplex PCR assay. Rearranged TCR beta chain sequences were amplified using the hsTCRB Kit according to the manufacturer's protocol. TCRB libraries were sequenced on an Illumina MiSeq. In the source study's methods: Demultiplexing, trimming and gene mapping were performed with the kit vendor's proprietary platform. TCRdb limited this immuneACCESS table to in-frame rearrangements with V and J called. A share of clones is missing; checked studies link under half to unresolved V genes, and the rest is unexplained. The V and J calls and clone size come from that table; D and trimming were worked out from the DNA. Here the sample has 35,000 to 45,000 clones; 75% to 85% occur a single time. Together, the top ten hold just over 5% of the sample. The intended sense of this specimen's time point label: week 35, safety follow-up. Each vaccine dose was 300 ug of a 20-mer mutant IDH1 peptide in Montanide, given subcutaneously with topical imiquimod. Eight vaccinations were administered to patients in weeks 1, 3, 5, 7, 11, 15, 19 and 23, corresponding to visits V03 through V10. All donors had newly diagnosed IDH1-mutant astrocytomas of WHO grade 3 or 4 that showed loss of nuclear ATRX. The samples were drawn from NOA16, a multicentre, single-arm, open-label phase I trial in Germany that tested a mutant IDH1 peptide vaccine in humans for the first time. Genomic DNA for TCRB sequencing was isolated from EDTA blood with the DNeasy Blood and Tissue Kit.

Comments on this clone: There is no known antigen for this receptor. Within one base of it there is no much larger clone, and no base qualities were kept.

The germline V gene yields SGHTA for CDR1 and FQGNSA for CDR2. V and J are truncated by 8 bases and 4 bases respectively, leaving an intervening sequence of 10 bases. The CDR3 contains 12 residues, cysteine and phenylalanine counted. Of all the DNA, just the CDR3 is kept, 36 bases in frame from base 1. This sequence originates from a woman in her forties or fifties with glioma. Sequences were derived from PBMCs, sampled from a glioma patient whose treatment included an IDH1 peptide vaccine. The receptor chain draws on TRBV7-2 and TRBJ2-3; the D gene is unclear. The nucleotide sequence reads as follows: TGTGCCAGCGGACCTTCGTCAGATACGCAGTATTTT. Its protein reads: CASGPSSDTQYF.